The 22 T cell receptor beta chains presented below share a single source sample, sequenced in a study of T cells in Graves' hyperthyroidism and ophthalmopathy. RNA transcripts yielded amplified TCR beta CDR3 regions. An initial round of RT-PCR targeting the TCR CDR3 relied on the HTBI primer set. TCRdb independently ran MiXCR on the multiplex PCR reads; one entry per CDR3 protein. The sample contains approximately 700,000 distinct CDR3 sequences, about 45% of which appear only once. Sequenced material: peripheral blood or thyroid tissue (not recorded which). The receptors were sampled from an adult man with Graves' disease, either hyperthyroidism or ophthalmopathy (not recorded which).

This chain uses TRBV2 with TRBJ1-5; 8 nucleotides agree with TRBD1. J lost 4 bases, V lost 5 bases, and 7 bases had no gene match. Per germline, CDR1 SNHLY and CDR2 FYNNEI. CDR3 size: 15 residues. CDR3 nucleotides: TGTGCCAGCAGTACCTGGACAGGGCAGAATCAGCCCCAGCATTTT. Its protein product is CASSTWTGQNQPQHF.

There are a few counts of this clonotype. The rearrangement joins TRBV7-8 to TRBJ1-4; 7 nucleotides agree with TRBD1. The V segment lost 1 base and the J segment 6 bases; nucleotides outside the gene matches: 2. This CDR3 comprises 14 residues. The germline V gene encodes CDR1 SGHVS and CDR2 FQNEAQ. CDR3 protein: CASSLVQGYEKLFF. CDR3 in DNA: TGTGCCAGCAGCTTAGTACAGGGGTATGAAAAACTGTTTTTT.

This chain connects TRBV24-1 to TRBJ1-1; D call uncertain. Between the trimmed V and J ends, which lost 7 bases and 1 base, there was a span of 12 bases. Germline V CDR1 and CDR2: KGHDR, SFDVKD. The CDR3 runs 14 residues. This CDR3 is CATSSYAANTEAFF. The DNA for the CDR3 is TGTGCCACCAGCAGTTACGCAGCGAACACTGAAGCTTTCTTT.

J is TRBJ2-6 and V is TRBV2; perhaps TRBD1 as D (5 bases). Trimming took 3 bases from V and 13 from J, leaving 7 bases between them. The germline CDR1 and CDR2 sequences are SNHLY and FYNNEI. The CDR3 loop spans 11 amino acids. CDR3 sequence: CASSDRTVLTF. The CDR3 bases are TGTGCCAGCAGTGACCGGACAGTCCTGACTTTC.

This clonotype was seen a single time. A much larger clone sits a single nucleotide away, making a read error possible. The chain links TRBV7-9 to TRBJ2-2; TRBD1 might be the D (5 bases). The CDR3 is made up of 15 amino acids. Between the trimmed V and J ends, which lost 1 base and 1 base, there was a span of 7 bases. Germline CDR1 SEHNR, CDR2 FQNEAQ (reference sequence). The CDR3 nucleotides are TGTGCCAGCAGCTTAGGACAGAGGAACACCGGGGAGCTGTTTTTT. Protein product: CASSLGQRNTGELFF.

The chain has TRBV20-1 and TRBJ1-1; D not certain. The CDR3 spans 14 residues. Germline V gene sequence: CDR1 DFQATT, CDR2 SNEGSKA (reference sequence). V lost 3 bases and J lost 0, with 11 bases in between. The CDR3: CSASRLSMNTEAFF. CDR3 coding DNA: TGCAGTGCTAGTAGGCTCAGCATGAACACTGAAGCTTTCTTT.

About this clonotype itself: A much larger clone sits a single nucleotide away, making a read error possible. This chain uses TRBV9 with TRBJ2-5, with TRBD2 matching over 14 bases. The CDR3 contains 17 residues. CDR1 is SGDLS and CDR2 is YYNGEE in the germline V gene. V lost 5 bases and J lost 2; bases outside the gene matches: 8. CDR3 in amino acids: CASSDLGTSGGQETQYF. The CDR3 bases are TGTGCCAGCAGTGACCTGGGGACTAGCGGGGGACAAGAGACCCAGTACTTC.

The V and J genes are TRBV29-1 and TRBJ1-1; the match to TRBD1 covers 8 bases. CDR3 size: 12 residues. V gave up 6 bases and J gave up 5 bases; unmatched junction bases: 5. CDR1 and CDR2 from the germline V gene are SQVTM and ANQGSEA. Here the CDR3 DNA reads TGCAGCGTCCAGGGGGCGCGTACTGAAGCTTTCTTT. Translating it yields CSVQGARTEAFF.

The rearrangement joins TRBV2 to TRBJ2-5, with D unclear. Germline CDR1 SNHLY, CDR2 FYNNEI. Trimming took 7 bases from V and 4 from J, leaving 10 bases between them. This CDR3 is built from 12 residues. CDR3 sequence reads: CASNGSGETQYF. In nucleotides, the CDR3 is TGTGCCAGCAATGGGTCCGGAGAGACCCAGTACTTC.

The chain carries TRBV2 and TRBJ1-6; D might be TRBD1 (5 bases). Trimming removed 4 bases at V and 10 bases at J, with 11 bases between. The CDR3 consists of 13 residues. The germline V gene encodes CDR1 SNHLY and CDR2 FYNNEI. The CDR3 is CASSGDGTSPLHF. The CDR3 DNA follows: TGTGCCAGCAGTGGGGACGGGACCTCACCCCTCCACTTT.

This chain joins TRBV25-1 and TRBJ2-7, with unresolved D. V was shortened by 8 bases and J by 0 bases, with 8 bases between the two germline ends. The V gene's germline CDR1 is MGHDK and CDR2 SYGVNS. The CDR3 length is 12 residues. This chain's CDR3 is CASGSDSYEQYF. The CDR3 coding sequence is TGTGCCAGCGGAAGCGACTCCTACGAGCAGTACTTC.

This clonotype was detected many times. The chain recombines TRBV29-1 with TRBJ1-5; D gene unclear. Trimming shortened V by 1 base and J by 3 bases, and 7 bases separated the two germline ends. The CDR3 covers 13 residues. Germline CDR1 and CDR2: SQVTM and ANQGSEA. CDR3: CSVEGQPNQPQHF. CDR3 DNA: TGCAGCGTTGAAGGCCAGCCCAATCAGCCCCAGCATTTT.

A remark on this clonotype: One junction end disagrees with the germline gene, perhaps due to a read error. The CDR3 coding sequence is TGCGCCAGCAGCCAGCAAACGGACAAAGTGTACGAGCAGTACTTC. Its translation is CASSQQTDKVYEQYF. The chain has TRBV7-2 and TRBJ2-7; maybe TRBD1 (5 bases). The CDR3 covers 15 residues. Germline values: CDR1 SGHTA, CDR2 FQGNSA.

This clonotype has a handful of counts. CDR3 DNA: TGTGCCAGCAGCGAACGCACCTCGGGCGGGGAGCTGTTTTTT. It encodes CASSERTSGGELFF. V and J are TRBV9 and TRBJ2-2; unclear D gene. Germline V gives CDR1 SGDLS, CDR2 YYNGEE. Trimming left V 3 bases short and J 7 bases short, with 13 bases between. The CDR3 runs to 14 residues.

The J gene is TRBJ1-2, the V gene TRBV29-1, with D maybe TRBD1 (5 bases). The ends were cut back, 0 bases at V and 10 bases at J, with 12 bases in the middle. CDR3 length: 12 amino acids. From germline, CDR1 is SQVTM and CDR2 ANQGSEA. The CDR3 DNA reads as TGCAGCGTTGAAGAGGCAAGGGGATACTACACCTTC. Translating gives CSVEEARGYYTF.

The sample holds many counts of this clonotype. The chain joins TRBV20-1 to TRBJ1-3; perhaps TRBD1 as D (6 bases). Germline V gene data show CDR1 as DFQATT and CDR2 as SNEGSKA (reference sequence). Trimming took 3 bases from V and 2 from J, leaving 8 bases between them. CDR3 length: 13 amino acids. CDR3 in DNA: TGCAGTGCTAGTGGGGGCGCTGGAAACACCATATATTTT. Amino acid sequence: CSASGGAGNTIYF.

The chain joins TRBV7-9 to TRBJ1-3; 8 nucleotides align to TRBD1. Germline CDR1 and CDR2: SEHNR and FQNEAQ (reference sequence). V shed 6 bases and J 1 base; nucleotides not matched to a gene: 14. This CDR3 has 18 amino acids. CDR3 sequence reads: CASSDRIVDRVSGNTIYF. The CDR3 DNA sequence: TGTGCCAGCAGTGACCGGATAGTGGACAGGGTGTCTGGAAACACCATATATTTT.

This clonotype was seen a few times. The chain has TRBV2 and TRBJ1-2, with 9 bases lining up with TRBD1. Trimming cost V 7 bases and J 8 bases; bases outside gene matches: 11. Germline loops: CDR1 SNHLY, CDR2 FYNNEI. This CDR3 contains 14 residues. The CDR3 reads CASTSSGQGYGYTF. Here the CDR3 DNA reads TGTGCCAGCACCTCATCGGGACAGGGTTACGGCTACACCTTC.

This clonotype was observed a few times. The chain carries TRBV6-6 and TRBJ2-7, with D perhaps TRBD1 (6 bases). Germline assignment: CDR1 MNHNY and CDR2 SVGAGI (reference sequence). Deletions cut 4 bases from V and 3 bases from J, with 16 bases between. The CDR3 sequence is 15 residues long. CDR3 sequence reads: CASSSGVGRIYEQYF. CDR3 DNA: TGTGCCAGCAGTTCAGGGGTAGGTCGTATCTACGAGCAGTACTTC.

This clonotype was counted at least ten times. One junction end does not reproduce the germline sequence, and a read error may be involved. The chain joins TRBV7-9 to TRBJ2-7; 9 nucleotides align to TRBD2. Germline lookup yields CDR1 SEHNR and CDR2 FQNEAQ (reference sequence). The CDR3 has 15 amino acids. For the CDR3, the DNA is TGCGCCAGCAGCTTGGCGGGAGGGCGTTCCTACGAGCAGTACTTC. It codes for CASSLAGGRSYEQYF.

This clonotype was found many times. J is TRBJ2-7 and V is TRBV7-8, with D perhaps matching TRBD1 (5 bases). The CDR3 contains 11 residues. Germline-derived CDR1 and CDR2 are SGHVS and FQNEAQ. Trimming took off 1 base at V and 9 bases at J, with 7 bases between the two ends. CDR3 sequence reads: CASSLGTRQYF. Written as DNA, the CDR3 is TGTGCCAGCAGCTTAGGGACACGGCAGTACTTC.

There are many counts of this clonotype. The chain joins TRBV2 to TRBJ1-4; D is unresolved. Trimming removed 4 bases at V and 8 bases at J, with 8 bases between. The germline CDR1 and CDR2 sequences are SNHLY and FYNNEI. The CDR3 is made up of 12 amino acids. The CDR3 coding sequence is TGTGCCAGCAGTGGATTCGAGGAAAAACTGTTTTTT. Translating gives CASSGFEEKLFF.